The TCR beta chain under discussion was sequenced for a study of T-cell memory formation after mild COVID-19. Study-level findings and limits: Later expanders leaned toward CD4+, whereas clones contracting from day 15 to 85 were balanced CD4/CD8.

CDR1 and CDR2 from the germline V gene are DFQATT and SNEGSKA (reference sequence). The CDR3 spans 14 residues. The V end lost 0 bases, the J end lost 5 bases, and 13 bases lay between the germline ends. cDNA libraries for TCR alpha and TCR beta, carrying sample barcodes and UMIs, came from 5'RACE with constant-segment primers. TCRdb reprocessed the 5' RACE reads with MiXCR, giving one entry per CDR3 protein. The data hold about 340,000 distinct CDR3 sequences, with under 15% observed a single time. In this sample, this clonotype turned up a few times. Its antigen is unidentified. Specimen: PBMCs or a T cell subset sorted from them (not recorded which). The TCR sequence derives from a man aged 18 to 29 who had mild COVID-19 (a few samples of this study predate the infection). Cell type and time point are not known. The rearrangement joins TRBV20-1 to TRBJ2-5; tentative D call: TRBD1 (6 bases). As DNA, the CDR3 is TGCAGTGCTAGAGAGGGGGCGAGGGCGGAGACCCAGTACTTC. Translating gives CSAREGARAETQYF.